The clone carrying this T cell receptor beta chain has just a few counts. No antigen is known for it. All donors were healthy Caucasians. Addition of a universal primer site occurred through template switching, and cDNA carried unique molecular identifiers. TCRdb passed the 5' RACE reads through MiXCR, listing each CDR3 protein once. The sample lists under 1 million distinct CDR3 sequences, 12% seen once, with around 1.6% in the top ten. Trimming removed 6 bases from V and 0 bases from J, with 11 bases in between. CDR3 length: 15 residues. CDR1 ENHRY and CDR2 SYGVKD come from the germline V gene. This specimen belongs to a study of identical twins. Study results and caveats: The authors noted that invariant MAIT and iNKT cells could partly confound zero-insertion analyses.

These same data were also listed under a study on yellow fever vaccine responses in identical twins.

The chain uses TRBV10-3 and TRBJ2-2, with D possibly TRBD2 on 5 matching bases. The sample was PBMCs. The TCR originated in a woman in her late teens or twenties in good health. CDR3 nucleotide sequence: TGTGCCATCAGCGCTGACGGGACGAACACCGGGGAGCTGTTTTTT. It is translated as CAISADGTNTGELFF.